The 22 T cell receptor beta chains presented below share a single source sample, sequenced in a study of glioma-infiltrating T cells. Amplification of TCR alpha and beta CDR3 regions from RNA used iRepertoire nested multiplex PCR. Via MiXCR, TCRdb re-called the multiplex PCR reads, giving one row per CDR3 protein. The sample yields around 390,000 distinct CDR3 sequences, 41% seen once. The source material was glioma tissue, nonneoplastic brain tissue, or PBMCs (not recorded which). The receptors here all came from a human donor with low-grade glioma or glioblastoma, undergoing nonglioma brain surgery, or in good health (not recorded which).

The CDR3 nucleotides are TGTGCCAGCTCACCGACAGGGCGCGATGGTGGCTACACCTTC. This gives the protein CASSPTGRDGGYTF. The chain employs TRBV18 and TRBJ1-2, with TRBD1 matching 7 bases. The CDR3 covers 14 residues. CDR1 KGHSH and CDR2 LQKENI come from the germline V gene. With V trimmed by 3 bases and J by 7 bases, 8 bases remained unmatched.

The chain uses TRBV12-3 or TRBV12-4 and TRBJ1-1; unclear D gene. This CDR3 comprises 15 residues. Trimming cost V 7 bases and J 1 base, with 16 bases left between them. CDR3 in amino acids: CASTSPGEGNTEAFF. For the CDR3, the DNA is TGTGCCAGCACCTCGCCTGGGGAGGGGAACACTGAAGCTTTCTTT.

This clonotype was seen a few times. This chain links TRBV20-1 with TRBJ2-3, with TRBD1 as a possible D gene (5 bases). The V and J ends lost 3 bases and 3 bases respectively, with 10 bases between them. The V gene's germline CDR1 is DFQATT and CDR2 SNEGSKA (reference sequence). This CDR3 contains 13 residues. The CDR3 DNA reads as TGCAGTGCTAGGGGGCAGCTGACAGATACGCAGTATTTT. It specifies CSARGQLTDTQYF.

This clonotype turned up a few times. This chain links TRBV7-2 with TRBJ2-7, with D unclear. The CDR3 is 14 residues long. The ends were cut back, 2 bases at V and 3 bases at J, with 11 bases in the middle. Germline assignment: CDR1 SGHTA and CDR2 FQGNSA. The DNA of the CDR3 is TGTGCCAGCAGCTTACCCCGAGACGGCTACGAGCAGTACTTC. This codes for CASSLPRDGYEQYF.

The chain links TRBV4-2 to TRBJ2-7; 7 bases align to TRBD1. The CDR3 is 14 amino acids. Trimming at V came to 5 bases and at J to 0 bases, leaving 4 bases not matched to a gene. Germline V gives CDR1 LGHNA, CDR2 YNFKEQ. The DNA of the CDR3 is TGTGCCAGCAGCGCCCGGGACAGCTCCTACGAGCAGTACTTC. Translation gives CASSARDSSYEQYF.

The chain is built from TRBV29-1 and TRBJ2-7; maybe TRBD1 (6 bases). The V and J ends lost 7 bases and 4 bases respectively, with 11 bases between them. The CDR3 totals 11 residues. CDR1 is SQVTM and CDR2 is ANQGSEA in the germline V gene. CDR3: CSGTVGYEQYF. The DNA of the CDR3 is TGCAGCGGGACAGTAGGGTACGAGCAGTACTTC.

The chain carries TRBV7-2 and TRBJ2-7, with TRBD2 matching over 8 bases. The length of the CDR3 is 14 residues. V lost 0 bases, J lost 7 bases, and 5 bases stayed unmatched. Germline assignment: CDR1 SGHTA and CDR2 FQGNSA. The DNA for the CDR3 is TGTGCCAGCAGCTTAGCGAGCGGGGGTTTTGAGCAGTACTTC. Translated: CASSLASGGFEQYF.

The chain uses TRBV5-1 and TRBJ2-7; no clear D gene. V gave up 3 bases and J gave up 7 bases, with 20 bases separating them. The CDR3 covers 15 residues. Germline CDR1 is SGHRS and CDR2 is YFSETQ. The CDR3 DNA sequence: TGCGCCAGCAGCTCAACTGGACGCGCGACCCTGGAGCAGTACTTC. Residues: CASSSTGRATLEQYF.

The chain combines TRBV20-1 with TRBJ2-1; D uncertain. Trimming took 1 base from V and 8 from J, leaving 24 bases between them. Per germline, CDR1 DFQATT and CDR2 SNEGSKA (reference sequence). The CDR3 is 17 amino acids. CDR3 coding DNA: TGCAGTGCTAGAGGGTTCGACGTGTTCCCCCCTAGGCATGAGCAGTTCTTC. As protein: CSARGFDVFPPRHEQFF.

This clonotype was detected once. The chain recombines TRBV12-3 or TRBV12-4 with TRBJ2-5; no clear D gene. The CDR3 is 13 residues long. V gave up 4 bases and J gave up 1 base, with 7 bases separating them. The CDR3 spells CASSSGFQETQYF. CDR3 in DNA: TGTGCCAGCAGTTCGGGTTTCCAAGAGACCCAGTACTTC.

This clonotype appeared many times. This rearrangement joins TRBV28 to TRBJ1-2, with no clear D. Trimming stripped 6 bases from V and 8 bases from J, with 13 bases between. The CDR3 runs 12 residues. The germline CDR1 and CDR2 sequences are MDHEN and SYDVKM. The CDR3 nucleotides are TGTGCCAGCAGGATGCCCGACGGCGGCTACACCTTC. This gives the protein CASRMPDGGYTF.

This chain's CDR3 is CASRPGTDLSGANVLTF. In nucleotides, the CDR3 is TGCGCCAGCAGACCCGGGACGGATCTATCTGGGGCCAACGTCCTGACTTTC. The chain recombines TRBV5-1 with TRBJ2-6, with D perhaps TRBD1 or TRBD2 (5 bases each). The CDR3 is 17 residues long. Germline CDR1 SGHRS, CDR2 YFSETQ. Trimming pared 5 bases from V and 1 base from J, leaving 16 bases between.

With regard to this clonotype: A junction boundary mismatches the germline segment, possibly from a read error. The V and J genes are TRBV19 and TRBJ1-3; possible D gene TRBD1, 5 bases. Germline-derived CDR1 and CDR2 are LNHDA and SQIVND (reference sequence). The CDR3 has 14 residues. CDR3 protein: CASSPGSSGDTIYF. The CDR3 DNA is TGTGCCAGTAGTCCAGGGAGCTCTGGAGACACCATATATTTT.

This clonotype was detected ten times or more. The V call is TRBV15, the J call TRBJ1-5; TRBD1 aligns across 8 bases. Germline CDR1 is LNHNV and CDR2 is YYDKDF (reference sequence). The junction had 5 bases not matched to a gene; V was cut back by 5 bases and J by 5 bases. This CDR3 comprises 14 residues. The CDR3 DNA reads TGTGCCACCAGCGTGGACAGGGAGGATCAGCCCCAGCATTTT. Its translation is CATSVDREDQPQHF.

The chain joins TRBV20-1 to TRBJ2-2; 14 nucleotides align to TRBD2. The CDR3 spans 16 residues. CDR1 and CDR2 from the germline V gene are DFQATT and SNEGSKA (reference sequence). Trimming removed 3 bases from V and 9 bases from J; junction bases left unmatched: 9. In DNA, the CDR3 is TGCAGTGCTAGGGGACTAGCGGGAGAGGGTACCTGGGAGCTGTTTTTT. This codes for CSARGLAGEGTWELFF.

Comments on this clonotype: A much larger clonotype is one base distant, so this may be a read error. This sequence joins TRBV27 and TRBJ1-1; no definite D call. This CDR3 contains 13 residues. CDR1 MNHEY and CDR2 SMNVEV come from the germline V gene (reference sequence). The CDR3, as DNA: TGTGCCAGCAGTCTACGGGGAGAGGCTGAAGTTTTCTTT. Encoded protein: CASSLRGEAEVFF.

The gene calls are TRBV10-3 and TRBJ1-2, with unresolved D. The V end was cut by 3 bases, the J end by 5 bases, with 7 bases between. The CDR3 is made up of 12 amino acids. Germline lookup yields CDR1 ENHRY and CDR2 SYGVKD. The CDR3 loop is CAISDVIYGYTF. CDR3 nucleotide sequence: TGTGCCATCAGTGACGTTATATATGGCTACACCTTC.

This rearrangement joins TRBV7-2 to TRBJ2-7; maybe TRBD2 (5 bases). Trimming took off 4 bases at V and 4 bases at J, with 11 bases between the two ends. Germline V gives CDR1 SGHTA, CDR2 FQGNSA. This CDR3 contains 13 residues. The CDR3 protein is CASSSYRDYEQYF. CDR3 nucleotide sequence: TGTGCCAGCAGCTCGTACCGGGATTACGAGCAGTACTTC.

The CDR3 here is CASSWGLAGAMGEQYF. The CDR3 region has the DNA TGTGCCAGCAGCTGGGGACTAGCGGGAGCAATGGGCGAGCAGTACTTC. The genes are TRBV7-2 and TRBJ2-7, with 14 bases lining up with TRBD2. V dropped 4 bases and J dropped 6; count of bases not matched to a gene: 8. This CDR3 contains 16 residues. The germline V gene encodes CDR1 SGHTA and CDR2 FQGNSA.

This clonotype occurred many times. The CDR3 is CSAYRGRGEQYF. CDR3 nucleotides: TGCAGTGCTTACAGGGGGCGCGGCGAGCAGTACTTC. The genes are TRBV20-1 and TRBJ2-7; 9 bases align to TRBD1. Germline CDR1 is DFQATT and CDR2 is SNEGSKA (reference sequence). With V trimmed by 5 bases and J by 6 bases, 5 bases remained unmatched. CDR3 size: 12 residues.

With regard to this clonotype: Given a much more abundant clone one base away, this may be a read error. The chain combines TRBV6-1 with TRBJ2-1, with a possible D match to TRBD2 (5 bases). The CDR3 is made up of 15 amino acids. Germline V gene data show CDR1 as MNHNS and CDR2 as SASEGT. The CDR3 spells CDSSPYSGSYNEQFF. CDR3 DNA sequence: TGTGACAGCAGTCCCTACAGCGGTTCCTACAATGAGCAGTTCTTC.

Details on this clonotype: At one of its ends the junction is not consistent with the germline gene, which may arise from a read error. V is TRBV7-2 and J is TRBJ2-5; 7 nucleotides align to TRBD2. Germline CDR1 reads SGHTA; CDR2 reads FQGNSA. The CDR3 loop spans 13 amino acids. The CDR3 DNA sequence: TGTGCCAGAAGCTTAACCTCTAGCGGAACCAAGTACTTC. As protein: CARSLTSSGTKYF.